Below, 23 T cell receptor beta chains from the same sample are listed, as sequenced in a study of shared clonotypes between healthy human individuals. Method: immunoSEQ multiplex PCR; TCRdb's copy keeps in-frame clones and lacks some. The sample yields about 2,100,000 clones, approximately 94% seen once. Terminally differentiated effector memory CD45RA+ cells were excluded from the naive CD8 cells, which were CD45RO-negative and positively selected for CCR7. What was sequenced was naive CD8+ T cells from PBMCs. These receptors all come from a man aged 18-30 years in good health. Some clones in this sample may be carry-over from other donors' samples.

The chain joins TRBV7-8 to TRBJ2-7, with D hard to call. Germline CDR1 SGHVS, CDR2 FQNEAQ. Trimming left V 3 bases short and J 0 bases short, with 6 bases between. There are 13 residues in the CDR3. CDR3 residues: CASSLVSSYEQYF. As DNA, the CDR3 is TGTGCCAGCAGCTTGGTAAGCTCCTACGAGCAGTACTTC.

The chain carries TRBV19 and TRBJ1-1; D is ambiguous. This CDR3 contains 13 residues. V was trimmed by 5 bases and J by 10 bases, leaving 17 bases between them. Germline V CDR1 and CDR2: LNHDA, SQIVND (reference sequence). The CDR3 coding sequence is TGTGCCAGTAGTCACGGACCACCCTACGGAGCTTTCTTT. Its translation is CASSHGPPYGAFF.

The gene calls are TRBV2 and TRBJ2-3; 8 positions match TRBD2. Trimming took 8 bases from V and 0 from J; bases not matched to a gene: 10. There are 16 residues in the CDR3. The germline V gene encodes CDR1 SNHLY and CDR2 FYNNEI. CDR3 in DNA: TGTGCCAGCTCCCCGGGGGGGTTGCGGAGCACAGATACGCAGTATTTT. Protein product: CASSPGGLRSTDTQYF.

The CDR3 protein is CASSPWPQGRDGYTF. In nucleotides, the CDR3 is TGTGCCAGCAGCCCCTGGCCACAGGGAAGGGATGGCTACACCTTC. The chain uses TRBV7-2 and TRBJ1-2; D perhaps matches TRBD1 (6 bases). CDR3 length: 15 amino acids. V was trimmed by 5 bases and J by 6 bases, leaving 19 bases between them. Per the germline V gene, CDR1 is SGHTA and CDR2 is FQGNSA.

DNA for the CDR3: TGTGCCAGCAGCCTAGCGGGAGCGGGTTACAATGAGCAGTTCTTC. The encoded protein is CASSLAGAGYNEQFF. V usage is TRBV11-3 and J usage is TRBJ2-1, with 10 bases fitting TRBD2. This CDR3 is built from 15 residues. Trimming removed 5 bases from V and 4 bases from J; junction bases left unmatched: 5. CDR1 is SGHNT, CDR2 YENEEA, per germline.

This sequence joins TRBV4-1 and TRBJ2-3; 9 nucleotides align to TRBD1. The germline V gene encodes CDR1 MGHRA and CDR2 YSYEKL. With 3 bases clipped from V and 4 bases from J, the junction kept 11 bases outside the gene matches. This CDR3 is built from 17 residues. CDR3 DNA sequence: TGCGCCAGCAGCCAGTACCCCGGGACAGGGAACCCAGATACGCAGTATTTT. This codes for CASSQYPGTGNPDTQYF.

This chain connects TRBV5-1 to TRBJ2-1, with a weak D call TRBD2 (6 bases). The CDR3 contains 15 residues. From germline, CDR1 is SGHRS and CDR2 YFSETQ. Trimming removed 3 bases from V and 4 bases from J, with 14 bases in between. In nucleotides, the CDR3 is TGCGCCAGCAGCTCGAGACGGGGGACTTACAATGAGCAGTTCTTC. It encodes CASSSRRGTYNEQFF.

This clone was seen more than once but under ten times. The chain links TRBV19 to TRBJ2-1, with TRBD2 identical over 7 bases. J lost 5 bases, V lost 4 bases, and 8 bases had no gene match. The CDR3 has 15 residues. CDR1 and CDR2 (germline): LNHDA, SQIVND (reference sequence). CDR3 sequence (DNA): TGTGCCAGTAGTACCTCTGCTAGCGGAAACAATGAGCAGTTCTTC. Translation gives CASSTSASGNNEQFF. The full variable domain, in which reference TRBV19 and TRBJ2-1 provide the parts outside the CDR3, is DGGITQSPKYLFRKEGQNVTLSCEQNLNHDAMYWYRQDPGQGLRLIYYSQIVNDFQKGDIAEGYSVSREKKESFPLTVTSAQKNPTAFYLCASSTSASGNNEQFFGPGTRLTVL.

This clone was seen only once. This chain uses TRBV7-9 with TRBJ1-1, with D perhaps matching TRBD1 (5 bases). Germline V gene data show CDR1 as SEHNR and CDR2 as FQNEAQ (reference sequence). Trimming pared 1 base from V and 1 base from J, leaving 13 bases between. The CDR3 is made up of 16 amino acids. CDR3: CASSLDLQDPNTEAFF. As DNA, the CDR3 is TGTGCCAGCAGCTTAGACCTACAGGACCCGAACACTGAAGCTTTCTTT.

Turning to this clone: The same CDR3 is also encoded by other DNA sequences in this sample. The chain employs TRBV7-9 and TRBJ2-3; D remains unclear. This CDR3 contains 13 residues. The V end was cut by 2 bases, the J end by 3 bases, with 6 bases between. Germline CDR1 and CDR2: SEHNR and FQNEAQ (reference sequence). Here the CDR3 reads CASSLLGTDTQYF. The DNA of the CDR3 is TGTGCCAGCAGCTTATTGGGGACAGATACGCAGTATTTT.

The chain uses TRBV4-1 and TRBJ2-7, with D tentatively TRBD2 (5 bases). The CDR3 is made up of 17 amino acids. Trimming took 0 bases from V and 2 from J, leaving 17 bases between them. Germline CDR1 is MGHRA and CDR2 is YSYEKL. Here the CDR3 reads CASSQDRGYTLPYEQYF. The CDR3 DNA reads as TGCGCCAGCAGCCAAGATCGCGGGTACACCCTCCCCTACGAGCAGTACTTC.

The sample holds one count of this clone. The chain carries TRBV4-1 and TRBJ1-2; 10 bases align to TRBD1. V was pared by 4 bases and J by 5 bases, with 1 base of the junction left unmatched. Germline-derived CDR1 and CDR2 are MGHRA and YSYEKL. This CDR3 contains 13 residues. CDR3 region: CASSPGQGYGYTF. The CDR3 region has the DNA TGCGCCAGCAGCCCGGGACAGGGGTATGGCTACACCTTC.

V usage is TRBV28 and J usage is TRBJ1-1; 7 bases line up with TRBD1. V lost 5 bases and J lost 4; bases outside the gene matches: 7. Germline V CDR1 and CDR2: MDHEN, SYDVKM. The CDR3 has 14 amino acids. CDR3 sequence reads: CASSPRQGGTEAFF. The CDR3, as DNA: TGTGCCAGCAGTCCCCGACAGGGTGGCACTGAAGCTTTCTTT.

The gene calls are TRBV7-9 and TRBJ1-2; 9 bases align to TRBD1. The CDR3 is made up of 15 amino acids. Looked up from germline, CDR1 is SEHNR and CDR2 is FQNEAQ (reference sequence). With 5 bases clipped from V and 4 bases from J, the junction kept 8 bases outside the gene matches. The CDR3 protein is CASSNTGQGIYGYTF. The DNA for the CDR3 is TGTGCCAGCAGCAACACGGGACAGGGAATCTATGGCTACACCTTC.

The rearrangement links TRBV13 to TRBJ1-5; the D gene is possibly TRBD1 (5 bases). This CDR3 has 12 residues. Germline values: CDR1 PRHDT, CDR2 FYEKMQ (reference sequence). V was shortened by 6 bases and J by 6 bases, with 9 bases between the two germline ends. Here the CDR3 DNA reads TGTGCCAGCAGTACAGGAGGTCAGCCCCAGCATTTT. Amino acid sequence: CASSTGGQPQHF.

V is TRBV9 and J is TRBJ2-1, with D perhaps TRBD2 (5 bases). The V gene lost 0 bases and the J gene lost 5 bases, with 15 bases spanning the gap. There are 16 residues in the CDR3. Germline loops: CDR1 SGDLS, CDR2 YYNGEE. In DNA, the CDR3 is TGTGCCAGCAGCGTAGCCTCGCGGGTTGACAACAATGAGCAGTTCTTC. Protein product: CASSVASRVDNNEQFF.

The chain recombines TRBV7-8 with TRBJ2-1, with D uncertain. Trimming shortened V by 5 bases and J by 9 bases, and 11 bases separated the two germline ends. This CDR3 has 12 residues. Germline V lookup: CDR1 SGHVS, CDR2 FQNEAQ. The CDR3 loop is CASSPNTAEQFF. The CDR3 coding sequence is TGTGCCAGCAGCCCCAACACAGCTGAGCAGTTCTTC.

The V call is TRBV7-9, the J call TRBJ2-7, with 10 nucleotides matching TRBD1. This CDR3 is built from 14 residues. Germline CDR1 SEHNR, CDR2 FQNEAQ (reference sequence). The ends lost 7 bases at V and 6 bases at J; junction bases unmatched: 9. For the CDR3, the DNA is TGTGCCAGCACCCCCCCGGGACAGGGGTTCGAGCAGTACTTC. Its translation is CASTPPGQGFEQYF.

This clone is a singleton in its sample. The chain is built from TRBV5-1 and TRBJ2-7, with D perhaps matching TRBD1 (5 bases). CDR3 length: 13 residues. V lost 0 bases and J 3 bases, leaving 7 bases between the germline ends. Germline CDR1 is SGHRS and CDR2 is YFSETQ. The DNA for the CDR3 is TGCGCCAGCAGCTTGGCAGGGAACTACGAGCAGTACTTC. Protein product: CASSLAGNYEQYF. The full variable domain, rest sourced from reference TRBV5-1 and TRBJ2-7, is KAGVTQTPRYLIKTRGQQVTLSCSPISGHRSVSWYQQTPGQGLQFLFEYFSETQRNKGNFPGRFSGRQFSNSRSEMNVSTLELGDSALYLCASSLAGNYEQYFGPGTRLTVT.

The chain's CDR3 is CASSSLTGTGNTIYF. DNA of the CDR3: TGTGCCAGCAGTTCCCTTACAGGGACTGGAAACACCATATATTTT. The chain recombines TRBV28 with TRBJ1-3; D is perhaps TRBD1 (6 bases). Germline V gives CDR1 MDHEN, CDR2 SYDVKM. CDR3 size: 15 residues. With 4 bases removed from V and 2 bases from J, the gap between germline ends came to 12 bases.

The sample holds one count of this clone. The V and J genes are TRBV9 and TRBJ2-2, with 7 bases matching TRBD1. The V and J ends lost 3 bases and 5 bases, in that order; junction bases with no gene match: 16. CDR1 is SGDLS, CDR2 YYNGEE, per germline. The CDR3 extends over 18 amino acids. CDR3 DNA: TGTGCCAGCAGCGATCCTTTCGGAACAGGGGCATTGACCGGGGAGCTGTTTTTT. It translates to CASSDPFGTGALTGELFF.

The chain joins TRBV28 to TRBJ2-6; D is unresolved. The germline V gene has CDR1 MDHEN and CDR2 SYDVKM. The CDR3 spans 13 residues. Trimming removed 5 bases at V and 8 bases at J, with 10 bases between. CDR3 nucleotides: TGTGCCAGCAGTCCGGGTCAGTCCAACGTCCTGACTTTC. Translated: CASSPGQSNVLTF.

This chain joins TRBV7-2 and TRBJ2-7, with TRBD2 as a possible D gene (5 bases). V lost 1 base and J 7 bases, leaving 20 bases between the germline ends. The CDR3 is 16 residues long. Germline V gene data show CDR1 as SGHTA and CDR2 as FQGNSA. CDR3 in amino acids: CASSLGRGPILGEQYF. Written as DNA, the CDR3 is TGTGCCAGCAGCTTAGGTCGGGGTCCCATTTTGGGAGAGCAGTACTTC.